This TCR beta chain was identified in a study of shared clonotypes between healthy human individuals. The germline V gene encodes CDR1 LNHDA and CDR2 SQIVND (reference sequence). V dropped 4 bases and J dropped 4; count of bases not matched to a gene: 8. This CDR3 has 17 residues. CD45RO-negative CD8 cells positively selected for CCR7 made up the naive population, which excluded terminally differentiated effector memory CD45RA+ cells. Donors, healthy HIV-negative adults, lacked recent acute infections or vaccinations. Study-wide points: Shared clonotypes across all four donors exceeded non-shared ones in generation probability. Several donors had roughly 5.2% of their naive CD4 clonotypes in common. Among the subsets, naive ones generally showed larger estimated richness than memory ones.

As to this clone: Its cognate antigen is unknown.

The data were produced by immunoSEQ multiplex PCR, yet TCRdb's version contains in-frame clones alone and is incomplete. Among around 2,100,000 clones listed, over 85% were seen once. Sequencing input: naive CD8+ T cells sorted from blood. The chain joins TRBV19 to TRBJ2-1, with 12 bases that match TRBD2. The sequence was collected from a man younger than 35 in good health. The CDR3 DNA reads TGTGCCAGTAGTACTCGACTAGCGGGAGAGTTGTACAATGAGCAGTTCTTC. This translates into CASSTRLAGELYNEQFF.